The 20 T cell receptor beta chains reported below all come from one sample, sequenced in a study of blood T cell repertoires in COVID-19. The assay was immunoSEQ multiplex PCR, and TCRdb's table has in-frame clones only and misses some. The repertoire holds about 220,000 clones, with approximately 80% as singletons. The material sequenced was peripheral blood. These receptors originate from a woman in her sixties or seventies who had recovered from COVID-19.

This clone was picked up a small number of times. The chain combines TRBV3-1 (or the pseudogene TRBV3-2) with TRBJ2-1, with 7 bases fitting TRBD1. Germline V gene data show CDR1 as LGHDT and CDR2 as YNNKEL (reference sequence). V lost 3 bases and J lost 6; bases outside the gene matches: 20. The CDR3 spans 19 residues. The CDR3 protein is CASSQKASSQGQLFNEQFF. The CDR3 bases are TGTGCCAGCAGCCAGAAAGCCTCCTCGCAGGGACAGCTATTCAATGAGCAGTTCTTC.

The table lists this clone with a count of one. V and J are TRBV9 and TRBJ2-2; 8 positions agree with TRBD1. The CDR3 is made up of 16 amino acids. Trimming took 0 bases from V and 4 from J; bases not matched to a gene: 5. Germline loops: CDR1 SGDLS, CDR2 YYNGEE. In DNA, the CDR3 is TGTGCCAGCAGCGTAGCAACAGGGGGAAGCACCGGGGAGCTGTTTTTT. Protein: CASSVATGGSTGELFF.

This rearrangement joins TRBV16 to TRBJ1-4; TRBD1 matches 11 bases. The V and J ends lost 5 bases and 4 bases, in that order; junction bases with no gene match: 6. Germline V gene sequence: CDR1 KGHSY, CDR2 FQNENV. The CDR3 loop spans 16 amino acids. The DNA for the CDR3 is TGTGCCAGCAGCGCCGGGACAGGGGGATATAATGAAAAACTGTTTTTT. Translating it yields CASSAGTGGYNEKLFF.

This clone was detected only once. The CDR3 bases are TGTGCCAGCAGTGTTGGAGGGGGCCTCTATGGCTACACCTTC. Translation gives CASSVGGGLYGYTF. V is TRBV2 and J is TRBJ1-2, with TRBD1 matching 7 bases. CDR3 size: 14 residues. The V segment lost 4 bases and the J segment 4 bases; nucleotides outside the gene matches: 6. Germline CDR1 is SNHLY and CDR2 is FYNNEI. Based on the CDR3 plus reference TRBV2 and TRBJ1-2, the full variable domain is EPEVTQTPSHQVTQMGQEVILRCVPISNHLYFYWYRQILGQKVEFLVSFYNNEISEKSEIFDDQFSVERPDGSNFTLKIRSTKLEDSAMYFCASSVGGGLYGYTFGSGTRLTVV.

The rearrangement links TRBV3-1 (or the pseudogene TRBV3-2) to TRBJ2-7, with 7 nucleotides matching TRBD2. Germline V gives CDR1 LGHDT, CDR2 YNNKEL (reference sequence). The CDR3 runs to 16 residues. V was pared by 4 bases and J by 4 bases, with 13 bases of the junction left unmatched. The CDR3 is CASSLVGRGVEYEQYF. For the CDR3, the DNA is TGTGCCAGCAGCCTAGTTGGGAGGGGCGTAGAGTACGAGCAGTACTTC.

V gene TRBV5-1 combines with J gene TRBJ2-5; TRBD1 matches at 9 bases. From germline, CDR1 is SGHRS and CDR2 YFSETQ. V gave up 4 bases and J gave up 5 bases; unmatched junction bases: 6. This CDR3 has 14 residues. The CDR3 spells CASSQGQGSETQYF. In DNA, the CDR3 is TGCGCCAGCAGCCAGGGACAGGGCAGTGAGACCCAGTACTTC. Supplemented by reference TRBV5-1 and TRBJ2-5, the full variable domain reads KAGVTQTPRYLIKTRGQQVTLSCSPISGHRSVSWYQQTPGQGLQFLFEYFSETQRNKGNFPGRFSGRQFSNSRSEMNVSTLELGDSALYLCASSQGQGSETQYFGPGTRLLVL.

The chain recombines TRBV3-1 (or the pseudogene TRBV3-2) with TRBJ1-2; 11 bases line up with TRBD1. Germline loops: CDR1 LGHDT, CDR2 YNNKEL (reference sequence). This CDR3 has 15 amino acids. V was pared by 2 bases and J by 5 bases, with 4 bases of the junction left unmatched. CDR3 sequence: CASSQPGQGVYGYTF. CDR3 in DNA: TGTGCCAGCAGCCAACCGGGACAGGGGGTTTATGGCTACACCTTC.

V usage is TRBV19 and J usage is TRBJ1-2; possible D gene TRBD1, 6 bases. Trimming removed 5 bases from V and 5 bases from J, with 15 bases in between. Germline values: CDR1 LNHDA, CDR2 SQIVND (reference sequence). The CDR3 consists of 14 residues. This chain's CDR3 is CASSATGTSYGYTF. DNA of the CDR3: TGTGCCAGTAGTGCGACAGGCACCTCGTATGGCTACACCTTC.

V is TRBV2 and J is TRBJ2-7; D gene uncertain. There are 10 residues in the CDR3. Trimming cost V 6 bases and J 6 bases, with 6 bases left between them. Looked up from germline, CDR1 is SNHLY and CDR2 is FYNNEI. The chain's CDR3 is CASSLLEQYF. The CDR3 nucleotides are TGTGCCAGCAGCCTCCTCGAGCAGTACTTC.

This chain connects TRBV5-1 to TRBJ2-5, with 7 bases lining up with TRBD2. The V and J ends lost 7 bases and 0 bases, in that order; junction bases with no gene match: 3. The CDR3 spans 13 residues. CDR1 SGHRS and CDR2 YFSETQ come from the germline V gene. The CDR3 DNA reads as TGCGCCAGCCGGGCGGGGGACCAAGAGACCCAGTACTTC. Protein product: CASRAGDQETQYF.

The chain links TRBV5-1 to TRBJ1-5; weak D call: TRBD1 (6 bases). Germline V gene data show CDR1 as SGHRS and CDR2 as YFSETQ. Trimming took off 3 bases at V and 0 bases at J, with 22 bases between the two ends. The CDR3 extends over 19 amino acids. Written as DNA, the CDR3 is TGCGCCAGCAGCTGGGGAGACCGGGACAACGACCATAGCAATCAGCCCCAGCATTTT. Protein sequence: CASSWGDRDNDHSNQPQHF.

The rearrangement joins TRBV6-5 to TRBJ1-2; 11 bases are shared with TRBD1. The ends lost 6 bases at V and 4 bases at J; junction bases unmatched: 4. CDR1 is MNHEY and CDR2 is SVGAGI in the germline V gene. This CDR3 comprises 14 residues. CDR3 in amino acids: CASRGQGAGYGYTF. DNA of the CDR3: TGTGCCAGCAGAGGACAGGGGGCCGGCTATGGCTACACCTTC.

The J gene is TRBJ2-1, the V gene TRBV7-6; perhaps TRBD2 as D (5 bases). The CDR3 consists of 13 residues. CDR1 SGHVS and CDR2 FNYEAQ come from the germline V gene. V lost 1 base and J lost 8, with 9 bases in between. CDR3 coding DNA: TGTGCCAGCAGCTTAGGAGGGTGGGATGAGCAGTTCTTC. It encodes CASSLGGWDEQFF.

The V and J genes are TRBV6-5 and TRBJ1-2, with 7 bases identical to TRBD1. CDR1 MNHEY and CDR2 SVGAGI come from the germline V gene. This CDR3 spans 15 amino acids. V shed 0 bases and J 0 bases; nucleotides not matched to a gene: 1. CDR3 in amino acids: CASSYSGTANYGYTF. The CDR3 nucleotides read TGTGCCAGCAGTTACTCCGGGACAGCTAACTATGGCTACACCTTC.

The chain recombines TRBV6-4 with TRBJ1-2; no definite D call. This CDR3 has 10 residues. Germline V CDR1 and CDR2: MRHNA, SNTAGT. V was shortened by 5 bases and J by 5 bases, with 3 bases between the two germline ends. The CDR3: CASSQYGYTF. CDR3 sequence (DNA): TGTGCCAGCAGTCAGTATGGCTACACCTTC.

This clone was recorded a few times. The chain couples TRBV15 to TRBJ1-3; D call uncertain. Germline CDR1 reads LNHNV; CDR2 reads YYDKDF (reference sequence). The CDR3 length is 16 residues. Trimming took 0 bases from V and 4 from J, leaving 13 bases between them. The CDR3 loop is CATSRDRRGIGNTIYF. The CDR3 nucleotides read TGTGCCACCAGCAGAGATCGTCGGGGTATCGGAAACACCATATATTTT.

J is TRBJ2-1 and V is TRBV5-1; possibly TRBD2 for D (6 bases). The ends were cut back, 7 bases at V and 5 bases at J, with 10 bases in the middle. This CDR3 has 12 residues. The germline CDR1 and CDR2 sequences are SGHRS and YFSETQ. The CDR3 spells CASGQRDNEQFF. In DNA form, the CDR3 reads TGCGCCAGCGGGCAGCGGGACAATGAGCAGTTCTTC.

This sequence joins TRBV5-1 and TRBJ1-4; 7 bases match TRBD1. Germline V CDR1 and CDR2: SGHRS, YFSETQ. The V gene end was trimmed by 0 bases and the J gene end by 1 base; junction bases not matched to a gene: 6. The CDR3 consists of 17 residues. For the CDR3, the DNA is TGCGCCAGCAGCTTGGTGTCGGCAGGGGGAACTAATGAAAAACTGTTTTTT. Translated: CASSLVSAGGTNEKLFF. Full variable domain (rest looked up from reference TRBV5-1 and TRBJ1-4): KAGVTQTPRYLIKTRGQQVTLSCSPISGHRSVSWYQQTPGQGLQFLFEYFSETQRNKGNFPGRFSGRQFSNSRSEMNVSTLELGDSALYLCASSLVSAGGTNEKLFFGSGTQLSVL.

This chain links TRBV6-6 with TRBJ1-1, with D unresolved. This CDR3 is built from 13 residues. Germline V gives CDR1 MNHNY, CDR2 SVGAGI (reference sequence). V dropped 7 bases and J dropped 1 base, with 10 bases sitting between them. Here the CDR3 DNA reads TGTGCCAGCACCGGAGGAGGGAACACTGAAGCTTTCTTT. Its translation: CASTGGGNTEAFF.

This clone was counted once. The CDR3 DNA reads as TGTGCCATCAGTGTAAGTGGGGCTAGGAACACTGAAGCTTTCTTT. Translating it yields CAISVSGARNTEAFF. The chain has TRBV10-3 and TRBJ1-1, with D possibly TRBD1 on 5 matching bases. V was pared by 4 bases and J by 1 base, with 13 bases between. CDR3 length: 15 amino acids. Per germline, CDR1 ENHRY and CDR2 SYGVKD.